The present T cell receptor (beta chain) was sequenced within a study of blood T cell repertoires in COVID-19. This clone was seen a few times. The CDR3 sequence is 18 residues long. The V gene end was trimmed by 1 base and the J gene end by 0 bases; junction bases not matched to a gene: 8. Germline assignment: CDR1 LNHDA and CDR2 SQIVND (reference sequence). The data were produced by immunoSEQ multiplex PCR, yet TCRdb's version contains in-frame clones alone and is incomplete. The sample yields hundreds of thousands of clones, about 86% seen once. The receptor was isolated from a woman in her 30s who had been exposed to COVID-19. The gene calls are TRBV19 and TRBJ1-5; TRBD1 matches 8 bases. The specimen sequenced was PBMCs or T cells enriched from blood (not recorded which). The CDR3 sequence is CASSIARTGIYSNQPQHF. For the CDR3, the DNA is TGTGCCAGTAGTATAGCTCGGACAGGGATCTATAGCAATCAGCCCCAGCATTTT.